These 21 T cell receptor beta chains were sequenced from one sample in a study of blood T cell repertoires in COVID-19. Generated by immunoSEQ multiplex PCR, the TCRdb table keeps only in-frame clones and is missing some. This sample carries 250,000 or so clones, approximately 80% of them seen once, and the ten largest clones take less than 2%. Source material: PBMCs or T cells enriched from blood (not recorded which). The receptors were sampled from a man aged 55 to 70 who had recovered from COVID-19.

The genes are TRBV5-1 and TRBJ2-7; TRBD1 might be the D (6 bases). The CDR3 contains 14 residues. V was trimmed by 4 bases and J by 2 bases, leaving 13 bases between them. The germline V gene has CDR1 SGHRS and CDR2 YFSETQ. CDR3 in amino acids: CASSAGTYAYEQYF. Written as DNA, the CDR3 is TGCGCCAGCAGCGCCGGGACATACGCCTACGAGCAGTACTTC.

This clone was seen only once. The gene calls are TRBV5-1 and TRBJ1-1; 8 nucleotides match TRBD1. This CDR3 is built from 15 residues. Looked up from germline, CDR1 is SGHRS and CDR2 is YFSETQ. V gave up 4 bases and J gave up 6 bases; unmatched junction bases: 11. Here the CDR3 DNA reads TGCGCCAGCAGCGATCGGGACAGGTGGGGCGCTGAAGCTTTCTTT. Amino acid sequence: CASSDRDRWGAEAFF.

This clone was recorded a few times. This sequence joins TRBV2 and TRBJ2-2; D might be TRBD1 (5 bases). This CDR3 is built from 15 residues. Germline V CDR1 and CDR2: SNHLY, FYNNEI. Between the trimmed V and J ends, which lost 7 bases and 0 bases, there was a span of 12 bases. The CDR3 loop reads CASTRTRANTGELFF. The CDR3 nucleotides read TGTGCCAGCACCCGGACAAGAGCGAACACCGGGGAGCTGTTTTTT. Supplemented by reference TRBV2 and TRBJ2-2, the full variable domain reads EPEVTQTPSHQVTQMGQEVILRCVPISNHLYFYWYRQILGQKVEFLVSFYNNEISEKSEIFDDQFSVERPDGSNFTLKIRSTKLEDSAMYFCASTRTRANTGELFFGEGSRLTVL.

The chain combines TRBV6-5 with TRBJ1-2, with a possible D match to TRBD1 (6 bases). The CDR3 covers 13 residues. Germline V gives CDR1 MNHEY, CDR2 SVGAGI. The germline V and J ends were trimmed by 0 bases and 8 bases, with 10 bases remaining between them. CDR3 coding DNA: TGTGCCAGCAGTTACTCGTCGGGGGGCGGCTACACCTTC. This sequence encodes CASSYSSGGGYTF.

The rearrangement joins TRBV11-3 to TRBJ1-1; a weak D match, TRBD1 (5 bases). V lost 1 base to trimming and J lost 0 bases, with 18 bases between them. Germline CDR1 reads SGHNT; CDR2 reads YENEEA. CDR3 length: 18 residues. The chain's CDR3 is CASSLGMGQGRVNTEAFF. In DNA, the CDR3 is TGTGCCAGCAGCTTAGGGATGGGGCAGGGAAGGGTGAACACTGAAGCTTTCTTT.

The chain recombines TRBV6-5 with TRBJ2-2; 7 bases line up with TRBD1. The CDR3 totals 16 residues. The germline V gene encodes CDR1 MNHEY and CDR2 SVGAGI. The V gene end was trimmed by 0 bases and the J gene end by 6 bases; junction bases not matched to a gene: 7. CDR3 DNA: TGTGCCAGCAGTTACTCCGACAGGGTTGGAGCCGGGGAGCTGTTTTTT. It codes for CASSYSDRVGAGELFF.

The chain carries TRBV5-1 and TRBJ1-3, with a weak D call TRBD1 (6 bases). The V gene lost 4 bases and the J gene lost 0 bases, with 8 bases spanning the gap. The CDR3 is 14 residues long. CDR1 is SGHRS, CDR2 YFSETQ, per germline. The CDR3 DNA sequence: TGCGCCAGCAGCAGGGACACCTCTGGAAACACCATATATTTT. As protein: CASSRDTSGNTIYF.

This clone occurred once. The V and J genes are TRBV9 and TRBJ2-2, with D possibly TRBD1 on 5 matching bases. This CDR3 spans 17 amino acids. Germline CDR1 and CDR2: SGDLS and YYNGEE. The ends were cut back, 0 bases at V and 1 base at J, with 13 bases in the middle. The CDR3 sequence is CASSVEDLGQNTGELFF. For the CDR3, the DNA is TGTGCCAGCAGCGTAGAGGATTTGGGGCAGAACACCGGGGAGCTGTTTTTT.

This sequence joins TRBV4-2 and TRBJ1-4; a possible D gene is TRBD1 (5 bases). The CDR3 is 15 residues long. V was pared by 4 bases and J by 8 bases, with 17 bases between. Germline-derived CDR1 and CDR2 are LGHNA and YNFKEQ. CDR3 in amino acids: CASSPGSQGFEKLFF. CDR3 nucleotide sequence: TGTGCCAGCAGCCCCGGGTCCCAGGGATTCGAAAAACTGTTTTTT.

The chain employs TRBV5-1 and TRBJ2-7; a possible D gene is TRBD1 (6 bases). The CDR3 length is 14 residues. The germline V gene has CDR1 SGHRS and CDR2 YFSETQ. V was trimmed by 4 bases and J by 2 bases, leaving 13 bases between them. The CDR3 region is CASSPGNRAYEQYF. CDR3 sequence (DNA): TGCGCCAGCAGCCCAGGGAACAGGGCCTACGAGCAGTACTTC.

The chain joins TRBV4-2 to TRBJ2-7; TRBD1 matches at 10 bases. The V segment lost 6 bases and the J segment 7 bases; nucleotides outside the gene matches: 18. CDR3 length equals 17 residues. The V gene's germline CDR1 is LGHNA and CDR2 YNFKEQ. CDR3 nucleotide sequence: TGTGCCAGCAGGCAACCCATCGTAGGGACAGGGGAGAGAGAGCAGTACTTC. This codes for CASRQPIVGTGEREQYF.

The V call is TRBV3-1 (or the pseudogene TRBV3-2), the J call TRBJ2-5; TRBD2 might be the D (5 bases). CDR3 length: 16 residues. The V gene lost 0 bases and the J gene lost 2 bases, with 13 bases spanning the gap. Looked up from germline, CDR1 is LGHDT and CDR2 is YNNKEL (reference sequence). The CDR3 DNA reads TGTGCCAGCAGCCAAGATCCGGGGATGGGTCAAGAGACCCAGTACTTC. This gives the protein CASSQDPGMGQETQYF.

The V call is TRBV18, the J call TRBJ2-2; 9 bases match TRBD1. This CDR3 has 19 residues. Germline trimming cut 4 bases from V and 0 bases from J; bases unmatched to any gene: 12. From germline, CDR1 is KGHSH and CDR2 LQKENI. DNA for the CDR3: TGTGCCAGCTCACGCGGACAGGGGACAATTACTGCGAACACCGGGGAGCTGTTTTTT. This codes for CASSRGQGTITANTGELFF.

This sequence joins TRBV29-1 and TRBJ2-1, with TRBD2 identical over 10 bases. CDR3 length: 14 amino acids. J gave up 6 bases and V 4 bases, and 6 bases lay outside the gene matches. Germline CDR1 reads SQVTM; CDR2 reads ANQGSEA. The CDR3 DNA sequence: TGCAGCGTTGCTAGCGGGGGTGTGGGCAATGAGCAGTTCTTC. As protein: CSVASGGVGNEQFF.

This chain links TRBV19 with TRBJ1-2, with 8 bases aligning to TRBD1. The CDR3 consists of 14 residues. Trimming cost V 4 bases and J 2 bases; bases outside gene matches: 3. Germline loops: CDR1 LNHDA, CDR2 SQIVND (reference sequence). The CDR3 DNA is TGTGCCAGTAGTACACAGGGGGTGAACTATGGCTACACCTTC. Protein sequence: CASSTQGVNYGYTF.

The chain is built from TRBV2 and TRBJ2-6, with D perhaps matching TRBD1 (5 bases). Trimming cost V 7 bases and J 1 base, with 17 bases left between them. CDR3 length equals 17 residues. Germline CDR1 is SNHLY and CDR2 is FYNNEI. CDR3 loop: CASKQQELISGANVLTF. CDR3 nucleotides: TGTGCCAGCAAACAACAGGAACTCATATCTGGGGCCAACGTCCTGACTTTC.

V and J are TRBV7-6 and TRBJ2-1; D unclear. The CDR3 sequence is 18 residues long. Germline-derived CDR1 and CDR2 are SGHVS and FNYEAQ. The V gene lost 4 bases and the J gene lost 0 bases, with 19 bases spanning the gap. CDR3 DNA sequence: TGTGCCAGCAGCTCTACTTACCTCAGCGATACCTCCTACAATGAGCAGTTCTTC. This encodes CASSSTYLSDTSYNEQFF.

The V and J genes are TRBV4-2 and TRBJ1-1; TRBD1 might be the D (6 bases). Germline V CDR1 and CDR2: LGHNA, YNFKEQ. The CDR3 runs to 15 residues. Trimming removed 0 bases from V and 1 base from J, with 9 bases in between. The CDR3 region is CASSQDLGGNTEAFF. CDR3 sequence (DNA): TGTGCCAGCAGCCAAGATTTAGGGGGGAACACTGAAGCTTTCTTT.

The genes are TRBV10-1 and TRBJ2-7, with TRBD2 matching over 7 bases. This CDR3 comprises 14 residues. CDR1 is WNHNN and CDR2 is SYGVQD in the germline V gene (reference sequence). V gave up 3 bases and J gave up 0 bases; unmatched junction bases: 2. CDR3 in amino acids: CASSDGGYSYEQYF. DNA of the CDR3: TGCGCCAGCAGTGACGGGGGGTACTCCTACGAGCAGTACTTC.

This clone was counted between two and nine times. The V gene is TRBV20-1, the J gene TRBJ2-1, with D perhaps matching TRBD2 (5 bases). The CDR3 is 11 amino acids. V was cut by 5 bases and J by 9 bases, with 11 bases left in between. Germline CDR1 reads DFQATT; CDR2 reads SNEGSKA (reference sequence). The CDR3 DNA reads TGCAGTGCTGACTACATGGGTGAGCAGTTCTTC. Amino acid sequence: CSADYMGEQFF.

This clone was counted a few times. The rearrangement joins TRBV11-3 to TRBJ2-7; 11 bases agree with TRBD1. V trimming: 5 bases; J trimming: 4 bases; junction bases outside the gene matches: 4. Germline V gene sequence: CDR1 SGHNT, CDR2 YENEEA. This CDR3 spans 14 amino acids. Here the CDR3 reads CASSRDRGRYEQYF. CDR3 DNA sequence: TGTGCCAGCAGCCGGGACAGGGGGAGGTACGAGCAGTACTTC.